This T cell receptor (beta chain) came from a study of T-cell memory formation after mild COVID-19. Whole-study findings and limits: CD4/CD8 balance held among clones contracting day 15 to 85, and later expanders leaned CD4+.

The CDR3 length is 23 residues. TCRdb fed the 5' RACE reads into MiXCR, producing one record per CDR3 protein. The sample has 550 to 800 distinct CDR3 sequences, roughly a third seen once; the top ten hold about 11%. To note about this clonotype: Its matching antigen is unknown. Possible read error: a much larger clone is one base away.

The chain carries TRBV21-1 and TRBJ2-1; the table's D call, TRBD2, has no DNA check behind it. TRBV21-1 is given as a pseudogene. Material for sequencing was PBMCs or a T cell subset sorted from them (not recorded which). The source is an adult who had mild COVID-19 (a few samples of this study predate the infection). Cell type and time point are not known. The CDR3: CASSRTGQGSLFGTSGYYNEQFF. In DNA form, the CDR3 reads TGTGCCAGCAGCAGAACTGGACAGGGGAGTTTGTTCGGGACTAGCGGTTACTACAATGAGCAGTTCTTC.